These 8 T cell receptor beta chains share one sample of origin, sequenced in a study of blood T cells in healthy people across ages. Together with a sample-barcoded 5' primer, a J-beta primer mix was included in a second PCR lasting roughly 7 to 11 cycles. TCRdb re-called the 5' RACE reads with MiXCR, one entry per CDR3 protein. This table holds approximately 1.5 million distinct CDR3 sequences, around 36% found once. Sequenced input: blood. The origin of the receptors is a woman aged 30 to 39 in good health.

There are a few counts of this clonotype. The chain combines TRBV3-1 with TRBJ1-6; D unresolved. The CDR3 extends over 11 amino acids. The germline V gene has CDR1 LGHDT and CDR2 YNNKEL (reference sequence). V lost 3 bases and J 14 bases, leaving 8 bases between the germline ends. CDR3 coding DNA: TGTGCCAGCAGCCAGGGCGCGGCCCTCCACTTT. Encoded protein: CASSQGAALHF.

V gene TRBV20-1 combines with J gene TRBJ2-1, with D possibly being TRBD1 (6 bases). Trimming shortened V by 6 bases and J by 9 bases, and 18 bases separated the two germline ends. The CDR3 is 13 residues long. Germline V gene sequence: CDR1 DFQATT, CDR2 SNEGSKA (reference sequence). This CDR3 reads CSAGTPSFPEQFF. The CDR3 DNA is TGCAGTGCAGGGACACCCAGCTTCCCTGAGCAGTTCTTC.

The chain has TRBV29-1 and TRBJ2-2, with D tentatively TRBD1 (6 bases). The V end was cut by 6 bases, the J end by 5 bases, with 16 bases between. CDR1 and CDR2 from the germline V gene are SQVTM and ANQGSEA. This CDR3 has 14 residues. CDR3 DNA: TGCAGCGTCGCCAACAGGGTTGCGACCGGGGAGCTGTTTTTT. It specifies CSVANRVATGELFF.

The chain employs TRBV12-3 or TRBV12-4 and TRBJ2-7; 11 nucleotides line up with TRBD2. J was trimmed by 0 bases and V by 6 bases; bases with no gene match: 4. This CDR3 has 15 amino acids. The chain's CDR3 is CASRLSGGVSYEQYF. The CDR3 nucleotides read TGTGCCAGCAGGCTTAGCGGGGGGGTCTCCTACGAGCAGTACTTC.

The CDR3 nucleotides are TGTGCCAGCAGCGCCCTAGCGGGGGGGTTTGGTGAGCAGTTCTTC. Its translation is CASSALAGGFGEQFF. V and J are TRBV14 and TRBJ2-1, with 12 bases fitting TRBD2. The germline V gene has CDR1 SGHDN and CDR2 FVKESK. Losses at the gene ends were 5 bases for V and 9 bases for J; bases not matched to a gene: 8. The CDR3 is 15 amino acids.

The V gene is TRBV7-9, the J gene TRBJ2-5, with D tentatively TRBD2 (7 bases). V lost 5 bases and J lost 2, with 24 bases in between. CDR3 length equals 18 residues. Germline CDR1 SEHNR, CDR2 FQNEAQ (reference sequence). Here the CDR3 DNA reads TGTGCCAGCAGCCGCTTCTCCGGTTTGGGGGGGCCTCAAGAGACCCAGTACTTC. This sequence encodes CASSRFSGLGGPQETQYF.

This clonotype occurred a few times. The rearrangement uses TRBV5-1 and TRBJ2-1; 11 bases map to TRBD2. Germline V gene data show CDR1 as SGHRS and CDR2 as YFSETQ. The CDR3 is 16 amino acids. The trim removed 3 bases at V and 6 bases at J, leaving 8 bases unmatched. CDR3 sequence: CASSSIAGGVPNEQFF. In DNA, the CDR3 is TGCGCCAGCAGCTCTATAGCGGGGGGGGTTCCCAATGAGCAGTTCTTC. Filled out from reference TRBV5-1 and TRBJ2-1, the complete variable domain reads KAGVTQTPRYLIKTRGQQVTLSCSPISGHRSVSWYQQTPGQGLQFLFEYFSETQRNKGNFPGRFSGRQFSNSRSEMNVSTLELGDSALYLCASSSIAGGVPNEQFFGPGTRLTVL.

This clonotype was seen many times. V usage is TRBV20-1 and J usage is TRBJ2-1; possible D gene TRBD1, 7 bases. Looked up from germline, CDR1 is DFQATT and CDR2 is SNEGSKA (reference sequence). The CDR3 consists of 14 residues. Trimming shortened V by 6 bases and J by 4 bases, and 16 bases separated the two germline ends. The CDR3 DNA follows: TGCAGTGCGGAGACAGGGAGGAATTACAATGAGCAGTTCTTC. It yields the protein CSAETGRNYNEQFF.